This T cell receptor beta chain was sequenced during a study of cytomegalovirus exposure and HLA in healthy donors. The CDR3 runs 16 residues. Germline CDR1 is SGHRS and CDR2 is YFSETQ. The ends lost 5 bases at V and 8 bases at J; junction bases unmatched: 17. About this clone: What it binds is unknown.

The study's findings and limits: Judged likely to be a sequencing artifact was a cluster of highly shared sequence variants. Usually a TCR sequence was rare, but some public TCRs were found in many donors. Indistinguishability led to the exclusion of some V segments, TRBV6-2 and TRBV6-3 included.

The PCR used 60 Vbeta and 13 Jbeta primers. TCRdb's table, derived via immunoSEQ multiplex PCR, lists solely in-frame clones and lacks some. The data contain more than 100,000 clones, more than 80% of them singletons. Sample: PBMCs. The chain employs TRBV5-1 and TRBJ1-2; 8 bases align to TRBD1. The origin of this receptor is a man aged 35-49 years in good health and CMV-seronegative. The CDR3 is CASRRGQEPLGGGYTF. The DNA for the CDR3 is TGCGCCAGCAGACGGGGACAGGAGCCCCTTGGAGGAGGCTACACCTTC.